This T cell receptor (beta chain) was observed in a study of cytomegalovirus exposure and HLA in healthy donors. Study-wide points: Per published reports, the classifier diagnosed cytomegalovirus status with high specificity and sensitivity. Whilst most TCR sequences proved rare, a subset of public TCRs occurred across many donors.

The CDR3 runs 14 residues. CDR1 is SGDLS, CDR2 YYNGEE, per germline. Trimming left V 4 bases short and J 6 bases short, with 16 bases between. Some clones are missing from TCRdb's copy, which holds only in-frame ones; the method was immunoSEQ multiplex PCR. The sample holds about 95,000 clones, 85% seen once. About this clone: The target antigen is unknown.

The donors were members of the roughly 120-subject validation cohort (separate from the approximately 670-subject first cohort). The receptor's source is a man younger than 30 in good health and CMV-seropositive. The sample consisted of PBMCs. The chain carries TRBV9 and TRBJ1-2, with D unresolved. The DNA of the CDR3 is TGTGCCAGCAGCCCTCACGGAGTCGAGGATGGCTACACCTTC. It translates to CASSPHGVEDGYTF.